The 18 T cell receptor beta chains listed next were all sequenced from one sample in a study of cytomegalovirus exposure and HLA in healthy donors (dated 2017 in TCRdb). The library was prepared using the immunoSEQ multiplex PCR assay. A mixture of 60 forward primers for TCR Vbeta segments and 13 reverse primers for TCR Jbeta segments was used in the multiplex PCR. TCRdb obtained this table from immuneACCESS and retained in-frame rearrangements with V and J assigned. These tables miss some clones; where compared with another copy, unresolved V genes account for less than half of the shortfall, and the remainder is unexplained. The sample includes 85,000 to 100,000 clones, with 90% observed a single time. The ten largest clones represent roughly 2.3% of the sample. The sequencing input was PBMCs. Source of these receptors: a man aged 18 to 30 in good health and CMV-seronegative.

The chain links TRBV7-6 to TRBJ1-4; maybe TRBD1 (6 bases). The ends were cut back, 2 bases at V and 7 bases at J, with 14 bases in the middle. The CDR3 covers 15 residues. Germline CDR1 is SGHVS and CDR2 is FNYEAQ. The CDR3 region has the DNA TGTGCCAGCAGCTTATCACAGGGTCGGAGTGAAAAACTGTTTTTT. Amino acid sequence: CASSLSQGRSEKLFF.

This sequence joins TRBV14 and TRBJ1-1; 8 positions match TRBD1. J gave up 2 bases and V 1 base, and 9 bases lay outside the gene matches. This CDR3 comprises 17 residues. The germline gives CDR1 SGHDN, CDR2 FVKESK. The CDR3 protein is CASSQVLGDRRNTEAFF. Here the CDR3 DNA reads TGTGCCAGCAGCCAAGTCCTGGGGGACAGGCGAAACACTGAAGCTTTCTTT.

The rearrangement links TRBV7-2 to TRBJ2-7, with 10 bases lining up with TRBD1. V gave up 3 bases and J gave up 3 bases; unmatched junction bases: 11. The CDR3 is 17 amino acids. Germline-derived CDR1 and CDR2 are SGHTA and FQGNSA. CDR3 protein: CASSFKTGGLGIYEQYF. Here the CDR3 DNA reads TGTGCCAGCAGCTTCAAGACAGGGGGCCTAGGAATCTACGAGCAGTACTTC.

Points on this clone: The junction shows a germline mismatch at one end, possibly a read error. The chain uses TRBV19 and TRBJ2-7; D not resolved. From germline, CDR1 is LNHDA and CDR2 SQIVND (reference sequence). This CDR3 has 14 residues. CDR3 protein: CASSIDSVLAERYF. Here the CDR3 DNA reads TGTGCCAGTAGTATAGATTCGGTGCTCGCCGAGCGGTACTTC.

The chain uses TRBV4-1 and TRBJ2-5; D gene ambiguous. The length of the CDR3 is 15 residues. V dropped 0 bases and J dropped 2 bases, with 10 bases sitting between them. Germline V gene data show CDR1 as MGHRA and CDR2 as YSYEKL. CDR3 region: CASSQDLTAQETQYF. CDR3 DNA: TGCGCCAGCAGCCAAGATCTAACAGCACAAGAGACCCAGTACTTC.

V usage is TRBV11-2 and J usage is TRBJ2-1, with 9 bases identical to TRBD2. The CDR3 contains 16 residues. Per the germline V gene, CDR1 is SGHAT and CDR2 is FQNNGV. The V gene end was trimmed by 5 bases and the J gene end by 0 bases; junction bases not matched to a gene: 5. Here the CDR3 DNA reads TGTGCCAGCAGCGTAGCGGGAGCCCCCTCCTACAATGAGCAGTTCTTC. Its protein product is CASSVAGAPSYNEQFF. The variable domain in full, with the rest retrieved from reference TRBV11-2 and TRBJ2-1, is EAGVAQSPRYKIIEKRQSVAFWCNPISGHATLYWYQQILGQGPKLLIQFQNNGVVDDSQLPKDRFSAERLKGVDSTLKIQPAKLEDSAVYLCASSVAGAPSYNEQFFGPGTRLTVL.

The rearrangement links TRBV6-1 to TRBJ1-2, with 7 bases aligning to TRBD1. Germline assignment: CDR1 MNHNS and CDR2 SASEGT. The junction had 9 bases not matched to a gene; V was cut back by 6 bases and J by 8 bases. This CDR3 spans 13 amino acids. The chain's CDR3 is CASRKPGGWGYTF. CDR3 sequence (DNA): TGTGCCAGCAGAAAGCCAGGGGGATGGGGCTACACCTTC.

The chain carries TRBV5-1 and TRBJ1-2; 9 bases are shared with TRBD1. V shed 2 bases, J shed 7 bases, and the junction held 15 bases outside the gene matches. CDR1 is SGHRS and CDR2 is YFSETQ in the germline V gene. The CDR3 totals 17 residues. The CDR3 sequence is CASSFQRPTQGAIGYTF. The CDR3 DNA reads as TGCGCCAGCAGCTTTCAACGACCGACACAGGGGGCGATTGGCTACACCTTC.

The chain is built from TRBV28 and TRBJ2-4; maybe TRBD1 (6 bases). Germline V gives CDR1 MDHEN, CDR2 SYDVKM. The V end was cut by 7 bases, the J end by 0 bases, with 19 bases between. The length of the CDR3 is 17 residues. As DNA, the CDR3 is TGTGCCAGCACTACCCCGGGGTTCAGGGGAGCCAAAAACATTCAGTACTTC. As protein: CASTTPGFRGAKNIQYF.

The V gene is TRBV6-5, the J gene TRBJ1-1; 9 bases align to TRBD1. This CDR3 region has 13 residues. Germline V gene data show CDR1 as MNHEY and CDR2 as SVGAGI. The V and J ends lost 6 bases and 9 bases, in that order; junction bases with no gene match: 8. The DNA for the CDR3 is TGTGCCAGCAGCTCACCAGGGACAGGGAAAGCTTTCTTT. The encoded protein is CASSSPGTGKAFF.

The chain uses TRBV9 and TRBJ2-7, with a possible D match to TRBD1 (5 bases). The CDR3 is made up of 12 amino acids. Germline V gives CDR1 SGDLS, CDR2 YYNGEE. Trimming left V 3 bases short and J 6 bases short, with 10 bases between. The CDR3 region is CASSATGAEQYF. CDR3 nucleotides: TGTGCCAGCAGCGCCACTGGGGCCGAGCAGTACTTC.

The CDR3 sequence: CASSSTHSRGRPQHF. CDR3 in DNA: TGTGCCAGCAGCTCAACCCACAGCAGGGGTCGGCCCCAGCATTTT. This rearrangement joins TRBV5-6 to TRBJ1-5; a possible D gene is TRBD1 (6 bases). This CDR3 has 15 residues. Germline V gene lookup returns CDR1 SGHDT and CDR2 YYEEEE. Trimming took off 3 bases at V and 9 bases at J, with 19 bases between the two ends.

This chain connects TRBV9 to TRBJ1-5, with TRBD1 as a possible D gene (6 bases). CDR3 length: 15 amino acids. The V and J ends lost 4 bases and 6 bases respectively, with 17 bases between them. Germline assignment: CDR1 SGDLS and CDR2 YYNGEE. CDR3 amino acids: CASSPYRDSSQPQHF. In DNA, the CDR3 is TGTGCCAGCAGCCCTTACAGGGATAGTAGTCAGCCCCAGCATTTT.

The V call is TRBV9, the J call TRBJ2-3, with 11 nucleotides matching TRBD2. This CDR3 has 19 residues. Germline CDR1 and CDR2: SGDLS and YYNGEE. J was trimmed by 2 bases and V by 1 base; bases with no gene match: 12. CDR3 bases: TGTGCCAGCAGCGTATTCGGGGGAGCTAGCGGGAGGTCCACAGATACGCAGTATTTT. Its translation is CASSVFGGASGRSTDTQYF. Complete variable domain (other parts from reference TRBV9 and TRBJ2-3): DSGVTQTPKHLITATGQRVTLRCSPRSGDLSVYWYQQSLDQGLQFLIQYYNGEERAKGNILERFSAQQFPDLHSELNLSSLELGDSALYFCASSVFGGASGRSTDTQYFGPGTRLTVL.

V gene TRBV28 combines with J gene TRBJ2-7; TRBD1 matches 11 bases. The CDR3 is made up of 15 amino acids. Germline CDR1 is MDHEN and CDR2 is SYDVKM. Germline trimming cut 5 bases from V and 2 bases from J; bases unmatched to any gene: 5. This CDR3 reads CASSQWDRGTYEQYF. Written as DNA, the CDR3 is TGTGCCAGCAGTCAATGGGACAGGGGGACCTACGAGCAGTACTTC.

J is TRBJ2-3 and V is TRBV23-1, with D perhaps matching TRBD2 (6 bases). TRBV23-1 is an ORF, with its function uncertain. Trimming took off 11 bases at V and 6 bases at J, with 18 bases between the two ends. The length of the CDR3 is 13 residues. CDR3 protein: CASGRSDGDTQYF. The CDR3 DNA sequence: TGCGCCTCTGGGAGGTCAGACGGGGATACGCAGTATTTT.

The chain uses TRBV2 and TRBJ2-7; 12 nucleotides align to TRBD2. V was pared by 6 bases and J by 5 bases, with 8 bases of the junction left unmatched. The CDR3 covers 15 residues. Germline V gene data show CDR1 as SNHLY and CDR2 as FYNNEI. The CDR3 DNA sequence: TGTGCCAGCAGACTAGCGGGGGGTTTATCCCACGAGCAGTACTTC. Amino acids: CASRLAGGLSHEQYF.

The chain employs TRBV4-3 and TRBJ2-7; D is uncertain. CDR1 and CDR2 (germline): LGHNA, YSLEER. CDR3 length equals 13 residues. Trimming cost V 3 bases and J 3 bases, with 9 bases left between them. The DNA of the CDR3 is TGCGCCAGCAGCCACCGCAGGAACTACGAGCAGTACTTC. As protein: CASSHRRNYEQYF.